The 25 T cell receptor beta chains presented below share a single source sample, sequenced in a study of control samples from healthy donors and cancer patients. TCRdb keeps only in-frame clones here, not all; method: immunoSEQ multiplex PCR. The sample lists under 150,000 clones, approximately 91% occurring once. Sequenced: blood. These receptors came from a young man in good health.

The chain joins TRBV2 to TRBJ1-6, with a weak D call TRBD1 (6 bases). The V and J ends lost 6 bases and 9 bases respectively, with 21 bases between them. From germline, CDR1 is SNHLY and CDR2 FYNNEI. The CDR3 has 16 residues. CDR3 protein: CASSQLGGELGSPLHF. In DNA form, the CDR3 reads TGTGCCAGCAGCCAACTGGGGGGCGAGCTTGGTTCACCCCTCCACTTT. Full variable domain (remainder filled in from reference TRBV2 and TRBJ1-6): EPEVTQTPSHQVTQMGQEVILRCVPISNHLYFYWYRQILGQKVEFLVSFYNNEISEKSEIFDDQFSVERPDGSNFTLKIRSTKLEDSAMYFCASSQLGGELGSPLHFGNGTRLTVT.

The chain combines TRBV7-3 with TRBJ2-1, with 8 bases aligning to TRBD2. The germline gives CDR1 SGHTA, CDR2 FQGTGA. V dropped 4 bases and J dropped 9; count of bases not matched to a gene: 17. The CDR3 is 17 amino acids. The CDR3 loop reads CASSSTVLAGPQGEQFF. The DNA of the CDR3 is TGTGCCAGCAGCTCCACGGTTCTAGCGGGCCCCCAGGGTGAGCAGTTCTTC.

The gene calls are TRBV15 and TRBJ1-2; D gene ambiguous. Trimming cost V 3 bases and J 4 bases, with 9 bases left between them. Germline V gene lookup returns CDR1 LNHNV and CDR2 YYDKDF (reference sequence). The CDR3 has 13 residues. CDR3 coding DNA: TGTGCCACCAGCAGGATGGGAACCTATGGCTACACCTTC. This codes for CATSRMGTYGYTF. Combining the CDR3 with reference TRBV15 and TRBJ1-2 gives the whole variable domain DAMVIQNPRYQVTQFGKPVTLSCSQTLNHNVMYWYQQKSSQAPKLLFHYYDKDFNNEADTPDNFQSRRPNTSFCFLDIRSPGLGDTAMYLCATSRMGTYGYTFGSGTRLTVV.

The rearrangement links TRBV20-1 to TRBJ1-6, with 7 nucleotides matching TRBD1. CDR3 length equals 13 residues. The trim removed 3 bases at V and 6 bases at J, leaving 2 bases unmatched. CDR1 and CDR2 (germline): DFQATT, SNEGSKA (reference sequence). DNA of the CDR3: TGCAGTGCTAGTGACAGGGTTAATTCACCCCTCCACTTT. This sequence encodes CSASDRVNSPLHF.

The gene calls are TRBV12-3 or TRBV12-4 and TRBJ1-4; D call uncertain. The CDR3 has 12 amino acids. The germline V and J ends were trimmed by 3 bases and 7 bases, with 6 bases remaining between them. CDR3 region: CASSFRREKLFF. DNA for the CDR3: TGTGCCAGCAGTTTCCGTCGTGAAAAACTGTTTTTT.

V and J are TRBV4-2 and TRBJ2-7; a weak D match, TRBD1 (6 bases). CDR3 length: 17 amino acids. Trimming stripped 0 bases from V and 2 bases from J, with 17 bases between. The germline CDR1 and CDR2 sequences are LGHNA and YNFKEQ. The CDR3 DNA reads TGTGCCAGCAGCCAAGATCTTGGGGCAGGGGTACCCTACGAGCAGTACTTC. It is translated as CASSQDLGAGVPYEQYF.

The gene calls are TRBV7-6 and TRBJ2-3; D ambiguous. This CDR3 comprises 17 residues. Trimming pared 1 base from V and 3 bases from J, leaving 17 bases between. Germline CDR1 and CDR2: SGHVS and FNYEAQ. The CDR3 sequence: CASSLGRWGTGTDTQYF. In DNA, the CDR3 is TGTGCCAGCAGCTTAGGCCGTTGGGGAACTGGGACAGATACGCAGTATTTT.

This clone showed up just a few times. The chain has TRBV12-3 or TRBV12-4 and TRBJ1-5; perhaps TRBD1 as D (5 bases). The V end was cut by 3 bases, the J end by 7 bases, with 10 bases between. The CDR3 runs to 13 residues. The CDR3 spells CASSLKGSQPQHF. As DNA, the CDR3 is TGTGCCAGCAGTTTGAAGGGGAGCCAGCCCCAGCATTTT.

The chain is built from TRBV7-9 and TRBJ1-4; 8 nucleotides align to TRBD1. Germline V CDR1 and CDR2: SEHNR, FQNEAQ (reference sequence). V lost 8 bases and J lost 8; bases outside the gene matches: 13. The CDR3 spans 15 residues. CDR3 in DNA: TGTGCCAGCGCACTCGGAACAGGGGGAGACGAAAAACTGTTTTTT. Encoded protein: CASALGTGGDEKLFF.

V gene TRBV4-1 combines with J gene TRBJ2-1; 8 bases are a match to TRBD2. CDR1 is MGHRA, CDR2 YSYEKL, per germline. The CDR3 spans 15 residues. Trimming cost V 4 bases and J 0 bases; bases outside gene matches: 2. CDR3 region: CASSPSGSSYNEQFF. DNA for the CDR3: TGCGCCAGCAGCCCAAGCGGGAGCTCCTACAATGAGCAGTTCTTC.

J is TRBJ1-5 and V is TRBV18, with a tentative D call TRBD1 (5 bases). The ends were cut back, 2 bases at V and 8 bases at J, with 10 bases in the middle. The germline V gene has CDR1 KGHSH and CDR2 LQKENI. The CDR3 is 13 amino acids. CDR3 bases: TGTGCCAGCTCACCAGCGTTAGGGGAGCCCCAGCATTTT. Amino acid sequence: CASSPALGEPQHF.

CDR3 loop: CASSSVEAKHF. The CDR3 coding sequence is TGTGCCAGCAGTTCGGTGGAGGCTAAGCATTTT. This chain links TRBV12-3 or TRBV12-4 with TRBJ1-5, with D hard to call. Trimming took off 4 bases at V and 14 bases at J, with 12 bases between the two ends. The CDR3 extends over 11 amino acids.

The V gene is TRBV27, the J gene TRBJ1-6; TRBD1 is a possible D gene (5 bases). The CDR3 covers 15 residues. The V gene's germline CDR1 is MNHEY and CDR2 SMNVEV (reference sequence). V lost 3 bases to trimming and J lost 2 bases, with 8 bases between them. The CDR3 reads CASSLAGPYNSPLHF. The CDR3 DNA follows: TGTGCCAGCAGTTTGGCAGGGCCCTATAATTCACCCCTCCACTTT.

This chain uses TRBV3-1 (or the pseudogene TRBV3-2) with TRBJ2-2, with no clear D. The CDR3 has 15 amino acids. Trimming stripped 1 base from V and 4 bases from J, with 10 bases between. Germline-derived CDR1 and CDR2 are LGHDT and YNNKEL (reference sequence). The DNA of the CDR3 is TGTGCCAGCAGCCAAGGACGGAGAGTCACCGGGGAGCTGTTTTTT. Its protein is CASSQGRRVTGELFF.

V is TRBV6-1 and J is TRBJ2-5; D uncertain. The germline V and J ends were trimmed by 0 bases and 7 bases, with 3 bases remaining between them. Germline V gene lookup returns CDR1 MNHNS and CDR2 SASEGT. There are 11 residues in the CDR3. The CDR3 nucleotides read TGTGCCAGCAGTGAAGCAGGGACCCAGTACTTC. Translation gives CASSEAGTQYF.

The V gene is TRBV23-1, the J gene TRBJ2-7, with 9 bases fitting TRBD1. TRBV23-1 counts as an open reading frame of uncertain function. The CDR3 runs to 15 residues. V was clipped by 1 base and J by 5 bases; unmatched bases: 6. The CDR3 reads CASSQWTGASNEQYF. The CDR3 bases are TGCGCCAGCAGTCAATGGACAGGGGCTTCGAACGAGCAGTACTTC.

The V call is TRBV6-6, the J call TRBJ2-2, with TRBD2 matching 12 bases. The V segment lost 5 bases and the J segment 3 bases; nucleotides outside the gene matches: 7. Germline V gene data show CDR1 as MNHNY and CDR2 as SVGAGI (reference sequence). CDR3 length equals 17 residues. The CDR3 here is CASSRSTSGRDTGELFF. For the CDR3, the DNA is TGTGCCAGCAGTCGATCGACTAGCGGGAGAGACACCGGGGAGCTGTTTTTT.

The chain combines TRBV7-9 with TRBJ2-1; no clear D gene. Trimming took off 5 bases at V and 10 bases at J, with 15 bases between the two ends. From germline, CDR1 is SEHNR and CDR2 FQNEAQ (reference sequence). This CDR3 has 13 amino acids. The CDR3 coding sequence is TGTGCCAGCAGCACGACCGAGCTGGGAGAGCAGTTCTTC. Its protein is CASSTTELGEQFF.

This clone was seen many times. This chain connects TRBV4-3 to TRBJ2-7; D is ambiguous. The CDR3 is 15 amino acids. Germline CDR1 LGHNA, CDR2 YSLEER. The germline V and J ends were trimmed by 7 bases and 3 bases, with 19 bases remaining between them. DNA of the CDR3: TGCGCCAGCAAACCTCACCCCGCCGGAGACTACGAGCAGTACTTC. Translating it yields CASKPHPAGDYEQYF.

This sequence joins TRBV4-3 and TRBJ2-2, with D perhaps TRBD1 (6 bases). The CDR3 is made up of 16 amino acids. Between the trimmed V and J ends, which lost 6 bases and 3 bases, there was a span of 17 bases. CDR1 LGHNA and CDR2 YSLEER come from the germline V gene. The CDR3 DNA is TGCGCCAGCAGTACGACCGGGACAAGCTACACCGGGGAGCTGTTTTTT. It specifies CASSTTGTSYTGELFF.

The chain combines TRBV14 with TRBJ2-1; D remains ambiguous. Trimming left V 1 base short and J 0 bases short, with 7 bases between. Germline CDR1 and CDR2: SGHDN and FVKESK. The CDR3 runs to 15 residues. The chain's CDR3 is CASSQGQYSYNEQFF. CDR3 nucleotides: TGTGCCAGCAGCCAAGGCCAATACTCCTACAATGAGCAGTTCTTC.

The chain links TRBV6-5 to TRBJ1-1; D is uncertain. Trimming took off 0 bases at V and 5 bases at J, with 7 bases between the two ends. The germline gives CDR1 MNHEY, CDR2 SVGAGI. The CDR3 sequence is 13 residues long. CDR3 region: CASSYSLLTEAFF. CDR3 DNA sequence: TGTGCCAGCAGTTACTCTCTATTGACTGAAGCTTTCTTT.

This clone was detected only a few times. The chain joins TRBV7-2 to TRBJ2-1, with 7 bases fitting TRBD1. The CDR3 has 15 amino acids. Looked up from germline, CDR1 is SGHTA and CDR2 is FQGNSA. Trimming at V came to 1 base and at J to 10 bases, leaving 10 bases not matched to a gene. The CDR3 DNA is TGTGCCAGCAGCTTAGATTCAGGACAGGCGAGGGAGCAGTTCTTC. It encodes CASSLDSGQAREQFF.

V and J are TRBV5-5 and TRBJ2-2; TRBD1 matches 9 bases. There are 19 residues in the CDR3. Germline values: CDR1 SGHKS, CDR2 YYEKEE (reference sequence). The junction had 18 bases not matched to a gene; V was cut back by 4 bases and J by 5 bases. DNA for the CDR3: TGTGCCAGCAGCGGGGCCCGGGACAGGGAGTTAATTTGGACCGGGGAGCTGTTTTTT. Residues: CASSGARDRELIWTGELFF.

The chain combines TRBV11-2 with TRBJ2-1, with 8 bases fitting TRBD2. Germline V gene sequence: CDR1 SGHAT, CDR2 FQNNGV. The CDR3 spans 16 residues. The V and J ends lost 5 bases and 9 bases, in that order; junction bases with no gene match: 15. CDR3 region: CASSPYGSGVLSEQFF. The CDR3 DNA follows: TGTGCCAGCAGCCCGTACGGTAGCGGGGTCCTTAGTGAGCAGTTCTTC.